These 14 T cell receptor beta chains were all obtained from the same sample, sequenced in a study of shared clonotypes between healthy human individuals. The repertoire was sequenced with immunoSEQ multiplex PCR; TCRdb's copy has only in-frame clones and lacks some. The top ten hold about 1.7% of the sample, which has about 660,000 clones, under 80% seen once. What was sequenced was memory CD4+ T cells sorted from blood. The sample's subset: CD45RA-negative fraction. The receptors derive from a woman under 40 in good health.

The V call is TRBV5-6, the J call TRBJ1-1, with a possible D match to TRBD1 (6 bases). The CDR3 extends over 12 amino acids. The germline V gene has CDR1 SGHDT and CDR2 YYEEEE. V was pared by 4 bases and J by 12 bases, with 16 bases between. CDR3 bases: TGTGCCAGCAGCGGACCACAGGGCACGACTTTCTTT. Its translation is CASSGPQGTTFF.

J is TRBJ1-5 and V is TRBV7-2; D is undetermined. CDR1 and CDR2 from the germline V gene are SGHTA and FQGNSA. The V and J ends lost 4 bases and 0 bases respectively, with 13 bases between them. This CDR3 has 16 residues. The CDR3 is CASSSWTGSSNQPQHF. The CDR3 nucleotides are TGTGCCAGCAGCTCTTGGACGGGAAGTAGCAATCAGCCCCAGCATTTT.

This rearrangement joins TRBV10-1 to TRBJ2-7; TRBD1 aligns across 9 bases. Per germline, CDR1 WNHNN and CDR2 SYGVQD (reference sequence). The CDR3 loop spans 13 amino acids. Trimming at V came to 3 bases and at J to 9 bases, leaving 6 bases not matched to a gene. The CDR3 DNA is TGCGCCAGCAGTGAAGGACAGGGGTATCGGCAGTACTTC. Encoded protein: CASSEGQGYRQYF.

The CDR3 DNA reads TGTGCCAGCAGTGGACTAGCCCAAGAGACCCAGTACTTC. The encoded protein is CASSGLAQETQYF. This chain links TRBV6-5 with TRBJ2-5, with 8 nucleotides matching TRBD2. The trim removed 5 bases at V and 1 base at J, leaving 0 bases unmatched. CDR3 length: 13 residues. The germline CDR1 and CDR2 sequences are MNHEY and SVGAGI.

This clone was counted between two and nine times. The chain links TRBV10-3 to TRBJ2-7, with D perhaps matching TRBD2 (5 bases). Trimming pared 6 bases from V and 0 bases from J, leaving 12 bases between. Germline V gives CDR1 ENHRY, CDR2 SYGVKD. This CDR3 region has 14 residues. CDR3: CAIRSSRGSYEQYF. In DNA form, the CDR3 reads TGTGCCATCAGGAGCAGTCGGGGCTCCTACGAGCAGTACTTC.

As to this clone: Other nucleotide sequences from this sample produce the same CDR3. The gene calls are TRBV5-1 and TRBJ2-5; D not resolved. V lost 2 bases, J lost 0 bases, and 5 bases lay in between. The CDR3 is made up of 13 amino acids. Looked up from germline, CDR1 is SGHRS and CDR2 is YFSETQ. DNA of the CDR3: TGCGCCAGCAGCTTAGGAAACCAAGAGACCCAGTACTTC. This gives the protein CASSLGNQETQYF. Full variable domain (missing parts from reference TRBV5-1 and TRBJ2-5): KAGVTQTPRYLIKTRGQQVTLSCSPISGHRSVSWYQQTPGQGLQFLFEYFSETQRNKGNFPGRFSGRQFSNSRSEMNVSTLELGDSALYLCASSLGNQETQYFGPGTRLLVL.

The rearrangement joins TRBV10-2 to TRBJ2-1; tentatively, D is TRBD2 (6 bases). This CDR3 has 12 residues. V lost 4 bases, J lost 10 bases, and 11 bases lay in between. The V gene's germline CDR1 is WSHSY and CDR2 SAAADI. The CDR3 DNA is TGCGCCAGCAGTGGACTCCGGGGGGAGCAGTTCTTC. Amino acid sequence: CASSGLRGEQFF.

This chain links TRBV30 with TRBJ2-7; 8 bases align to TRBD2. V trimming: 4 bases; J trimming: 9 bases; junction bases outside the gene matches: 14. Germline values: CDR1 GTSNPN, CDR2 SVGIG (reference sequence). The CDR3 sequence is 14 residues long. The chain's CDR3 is CAWTREGTYTRQYF. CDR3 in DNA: TGTGCCTGGACTCGGGAGGGAACCTATACGAGGCAGTACTTC. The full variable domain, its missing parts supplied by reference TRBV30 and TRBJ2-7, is SQTIHQWPATLVQPVGSPLSLECTVEGTSNPNLYWYRQAAGRGLQLLFYSVGIGQISSEVPQNLSASRPQDRQFILSSKKLLLSDSGFYLCAWTREGTYTRQYFGPGTRLTVT.

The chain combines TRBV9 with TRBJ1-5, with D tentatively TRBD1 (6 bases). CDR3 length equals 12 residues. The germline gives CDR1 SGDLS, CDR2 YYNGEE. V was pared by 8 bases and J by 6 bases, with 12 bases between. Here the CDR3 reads CARPVGGQPQHF. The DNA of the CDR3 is TGTGCCAGACCGGTAGGGGGTCAGCCCCAGCATTTT.

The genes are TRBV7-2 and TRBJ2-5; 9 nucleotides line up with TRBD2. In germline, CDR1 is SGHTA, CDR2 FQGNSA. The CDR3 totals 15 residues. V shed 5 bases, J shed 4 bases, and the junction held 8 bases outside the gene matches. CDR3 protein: CASSPPALAGETQYF. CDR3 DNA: TGTGCCAGCAGCCCCCCAGCACTAGCGGGAGAGACCCAGTACTTC. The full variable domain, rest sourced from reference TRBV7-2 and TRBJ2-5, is GAGVSQSPSNKVTEKGKDVELRCDPISGHTALYWYRQSLGQGLEFLIYFQGNSAPDKSGLPSDRFSAERTGGSVSTLTIQRTQQEDSAVYLCASSPPALAGETQYFGPGTRLLVL.

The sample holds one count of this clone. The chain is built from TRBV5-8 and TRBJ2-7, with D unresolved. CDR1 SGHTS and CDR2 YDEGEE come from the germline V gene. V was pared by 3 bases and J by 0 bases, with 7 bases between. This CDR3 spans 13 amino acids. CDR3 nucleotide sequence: TGTGCCAGCAGCTCCTCAAACTCCTACGAGCAGTACTTC. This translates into CASSSSNSYEQYF.

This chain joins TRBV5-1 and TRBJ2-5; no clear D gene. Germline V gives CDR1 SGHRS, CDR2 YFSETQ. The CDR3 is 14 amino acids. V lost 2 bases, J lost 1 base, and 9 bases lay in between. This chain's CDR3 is CASSLTVAQETQYF. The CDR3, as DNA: TGCGCCAGCAGCTTAACAGTGGCCCAAGAGACCCAGTACTTC.

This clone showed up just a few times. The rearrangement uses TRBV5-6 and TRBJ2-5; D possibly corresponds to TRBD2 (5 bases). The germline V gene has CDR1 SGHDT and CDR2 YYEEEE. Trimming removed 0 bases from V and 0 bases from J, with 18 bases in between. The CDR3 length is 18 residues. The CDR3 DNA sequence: TGTGCCAGCAGCTTGGCCAAAGGATCAGCGGCGTACCAAGAGACCCAGTACTTC. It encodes CASSLAKGSAAYQETQYF. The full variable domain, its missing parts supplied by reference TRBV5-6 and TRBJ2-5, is DAGVTQSPTHLIKTRGQQVTLRCSPKSGHDTVSWYQQALGQGPQFIFQYYEEEERQRGNFPDRFSGHQFPNYSSELNVNALLLGDSALYLCASSLAKGSAAYQETQYFGPGTRLLVL.

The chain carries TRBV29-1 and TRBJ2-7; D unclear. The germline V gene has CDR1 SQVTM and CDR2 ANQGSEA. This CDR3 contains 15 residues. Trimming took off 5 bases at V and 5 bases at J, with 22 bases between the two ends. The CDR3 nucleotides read TGCAGCGTTAGTAAGGAACGGAAGGCACGGGACGAGCAGTACTTC. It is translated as CSVSKERKARDEQYF.